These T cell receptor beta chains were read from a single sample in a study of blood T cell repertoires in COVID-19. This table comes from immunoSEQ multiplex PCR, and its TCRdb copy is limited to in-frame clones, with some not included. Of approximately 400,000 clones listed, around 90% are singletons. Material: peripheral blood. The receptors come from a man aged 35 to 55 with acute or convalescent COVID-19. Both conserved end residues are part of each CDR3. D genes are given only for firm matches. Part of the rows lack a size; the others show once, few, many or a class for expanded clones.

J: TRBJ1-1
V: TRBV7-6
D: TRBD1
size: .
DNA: TGTGCCAGCAGCTTAGCTCTGGCGACAGGGGGGGCTCGGGGCACTGAAGCTTTCTTT
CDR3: CASSLALATGGARGTEAFF

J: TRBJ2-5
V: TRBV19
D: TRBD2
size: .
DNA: TGTGCCAGTACGGTCGGGGGGGCGAGGGAGACCCAGTACTTC
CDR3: CASTVGGARETQYF

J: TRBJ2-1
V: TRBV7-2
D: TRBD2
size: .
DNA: TGTGCCAGCAGCCCCACCCGAGCGGGGGGCTCCTACAATGAGCAGTTCTTC
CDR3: CASSPTRAGGSYNEQFF

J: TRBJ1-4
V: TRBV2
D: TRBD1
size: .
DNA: TGTGCCAGCAGTCCCAGACAGGGCCGGAACATTCCTGAAAAACTGTTTTTT
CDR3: CASSPRQGRNIPEKLFF

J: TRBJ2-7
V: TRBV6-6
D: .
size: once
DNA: TGTGCCAGCCAGGGCTACGAGCAGTACTTC
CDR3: CASQGYEQYF

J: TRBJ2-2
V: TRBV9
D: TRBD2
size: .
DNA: TGTGCCAGCACGGAGAGGGCGGGGGCGAACACCGGGGAGCTGTTTTTT
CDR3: CASTERAGANTGELFF

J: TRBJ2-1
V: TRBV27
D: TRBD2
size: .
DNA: TGTGCCAGCAGGGAACTAGCGGCGGGTTACAATGAGCAGTTCTTC
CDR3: CASRELAAGYNEQFF

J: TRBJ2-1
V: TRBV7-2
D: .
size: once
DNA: TGTGCCAGCAGCTTAGGCAGGGGCGGTGGGAATGAGCAGTTCTTC
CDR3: CASSLGRGGGNEQFF

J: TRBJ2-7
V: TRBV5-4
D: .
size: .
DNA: TGTGCCAGCAGCTCACAGGGATCCTACGAGCAGTACTTC
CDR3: CASSSQGSYEQYF

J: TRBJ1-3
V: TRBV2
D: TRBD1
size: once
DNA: TGTGCCAGCAGTGCGTTGGGACAGGGTGCCGGAAACACCATATATTTT
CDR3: CASSALGQGAGNTIYF

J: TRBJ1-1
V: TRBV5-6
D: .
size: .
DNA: TGTGCCAGCAGTATGGGACACCCGAACACTGAAGCTTTCTTT
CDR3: CASSMGHPNTEAFF

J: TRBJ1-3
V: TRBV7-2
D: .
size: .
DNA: TGTGCCAGCAGCTTGCTGAACAGGGTTTTGTCTGGAAACACCATATATTTT
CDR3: CASSLLNRVLSGNTIYF

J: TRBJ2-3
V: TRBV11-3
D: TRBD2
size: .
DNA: TGTGCCAGCAGCTTAGATAGCGGGAGCACAGATACGCAGTATTTT
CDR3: CASSLDSGSTDTQYF

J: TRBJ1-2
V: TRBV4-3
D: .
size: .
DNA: TGCGCCAGCAGCCAAGATAGGGGGGGGCTGGGTGGCTACACCTTC
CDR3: CASSQDRGGLGGYTF

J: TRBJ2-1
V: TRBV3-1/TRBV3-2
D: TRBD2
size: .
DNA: TGTGCCAGCAGCCTACCTAGCGGGCCTTCCTACAATGAGCAGTTCTTC
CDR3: CASSLPSGPSYNEQFF

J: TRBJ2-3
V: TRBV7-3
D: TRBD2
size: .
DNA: TGTGCCAGCAGTCCCCGCCCGACTAGCGTGGGGGAGGATAGCACAGATACGCAGTATTTT
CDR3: CASSPRPTSVGEDSTDTQYF

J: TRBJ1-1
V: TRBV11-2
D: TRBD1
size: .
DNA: TGTGCCAGCAGCTTAAGACAGGGTAGGGTGGGCAGCACTGAAGCTTTCTTT
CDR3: CASSLRQGRVGSTEAFF

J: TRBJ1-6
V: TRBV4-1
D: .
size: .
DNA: TGCGCCAGCAGCCAAGTAAATTCACCCCTCCACTTT
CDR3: CASSQVNSPLHF

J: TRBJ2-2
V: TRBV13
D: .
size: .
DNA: TGTGCCAGCAGCCAAGATCAGGAGGCCGGGGAGCTGTTTTTT
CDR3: CASSQDQEAGELFF

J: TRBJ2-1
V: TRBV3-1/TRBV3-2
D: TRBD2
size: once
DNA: TGTGCCAGCAGCCTCCGGGACTTAGCGGGGGGCGCCTTCAATGAGCAGTTCTTC
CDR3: CASSLRDLAGGAFNEQFF

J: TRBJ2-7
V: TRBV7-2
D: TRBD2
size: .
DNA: TGTGCCAGCAGTCGGACTAGCGGGGATCTTTACGAGCAGTACTTC
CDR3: CASSRTSGDLYEQYF

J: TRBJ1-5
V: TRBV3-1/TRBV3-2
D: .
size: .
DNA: TGTGCCAGCAGCCAAGATGCTAGAGGGAATCAGCCCCAGCATTTT
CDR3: CASSQDARGNQPQHF

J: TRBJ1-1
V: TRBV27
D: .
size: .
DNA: TGTGCCAGTGGGCGTGCCGATCTACCTGAAGCTTTCTTT
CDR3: CASGRADLPEAFF

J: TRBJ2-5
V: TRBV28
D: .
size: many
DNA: TGTGCCAGCAGCTTAATAGGACAGCAAGAGACCCAGTACTTC
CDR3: CASSLIGQQETQYF

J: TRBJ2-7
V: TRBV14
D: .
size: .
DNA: TGTGCCAGCAGCCAAGAATTCGAGACTAGAGGTGCTCAGGAGCAGTACTTC
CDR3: CASSQEFETRGAQEQYF

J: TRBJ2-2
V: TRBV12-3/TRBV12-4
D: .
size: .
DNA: TGTGCCAGCAGCCCAGGGGTCACCGGGGAGCTGTTTTTT
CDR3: CASSPGVTGELFF

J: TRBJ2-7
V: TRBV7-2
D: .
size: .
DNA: TGTGCCAGCAGCTTTGCGAGCTCCTACGAGCAGTACTTC
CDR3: CASSFASSYEQYF

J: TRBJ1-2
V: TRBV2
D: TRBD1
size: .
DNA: TGTGCCAGCAGTCAGACCGGGACAGGGTCGGGCTACACCTTC
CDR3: CASSQTGTGSGYTF

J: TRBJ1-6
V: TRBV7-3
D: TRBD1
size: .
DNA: TGTGCCAGCAGCCCAACAGGGGGACCCCTTAATTCACCCCTCCACTTT
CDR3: CASSPTGGPLNSPLHF

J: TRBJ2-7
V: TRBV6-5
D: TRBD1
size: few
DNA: TGTGCCAGCAGTTATAGGGGACAGGGGGTTGAGCAGTACTTC
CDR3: CASSYRGQGVEQYF

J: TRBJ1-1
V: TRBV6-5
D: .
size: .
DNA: TGTGCCAGCAGGAGTCCGGGGGGGGCTTTCTTT
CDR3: CASRSPGGAFF

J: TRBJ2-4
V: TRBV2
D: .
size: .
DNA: TGTGCCAGCAGTGAAGGGGAGGAAAACATTCAGTACTTC
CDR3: CASSEGEENIQYF

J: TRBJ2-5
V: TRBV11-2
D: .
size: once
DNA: TGTGCCAGCAGCTTAAGTTCCTATCTAGAGACCCAGTACTTC
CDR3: CASSLSSYLETQYF

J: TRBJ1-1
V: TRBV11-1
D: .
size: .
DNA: TGTGCCAGCAGCTTAAGCCGAGCAATGGCTTTCTTT
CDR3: CASSLSRAMAFF

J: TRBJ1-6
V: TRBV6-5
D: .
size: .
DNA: TGTGCCAGCACCATAGGGGTGGCAGGGAATTCACCCCTCCACTTT
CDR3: CASTIGVAGNSPLHF

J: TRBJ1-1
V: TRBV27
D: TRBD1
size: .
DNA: TGTGCCAGCAGTAGCAGGGGGCGGGACACTGAAGCTTTCTTT
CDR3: CASSSRGRDTEAFF

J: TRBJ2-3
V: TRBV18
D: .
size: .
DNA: TGTGCCAGCTCACCACGGCAGGGTTACACAGATACGCAGTATTTT
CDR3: CASSPRQGYTDTQYF

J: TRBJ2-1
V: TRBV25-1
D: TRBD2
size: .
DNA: TGTGCCAGCAGTGATGCGCTGACCCTCCGGGAGGGGGATGAGCAGTTCTTC
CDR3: CASSDALTLREGDEQFF

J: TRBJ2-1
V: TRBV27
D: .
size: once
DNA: TGTGCCAGCAGTTTCCAGGGTTTGATTAATGAGCAGTTCTTC
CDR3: CASSFQGLINEQFF

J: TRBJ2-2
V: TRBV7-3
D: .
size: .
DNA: TGTGCCAGCAGCTTAACCAGCGGGGAGCTGTTTTTT
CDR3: CASSLTSGELFF

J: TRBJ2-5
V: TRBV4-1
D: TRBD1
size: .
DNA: TGCGCCAGCAGCCAGACGACAGGGTACTTGGGGGAAGAGACCCAGTACTTC
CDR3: CASSQTTGYLGEETQYF

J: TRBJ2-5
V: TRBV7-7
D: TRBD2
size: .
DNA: TGTGCTAGCAGCTTATATGCGGGGGGGTCTATCGAGACCCAGTACTTC
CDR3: CASSLYAGGSIETQYF

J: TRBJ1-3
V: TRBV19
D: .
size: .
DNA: TGTGCCAGTAGTGCGGGAGGAAACACCATATATTTT
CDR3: CASSAGGNTIYF

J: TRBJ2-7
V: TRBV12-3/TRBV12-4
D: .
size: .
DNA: TGTGCCAGCAGTTTAGGGCAGGGCCACGAGCAGTACTTC
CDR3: CASSLGQGHEQYF

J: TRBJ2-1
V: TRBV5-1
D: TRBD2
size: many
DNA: TGCGCCAGCAGCCAAAGACTAGCGGGTATGGCCCACAATGAGCAGTTCTTC
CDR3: CASSQRLAGMAHNEQFF

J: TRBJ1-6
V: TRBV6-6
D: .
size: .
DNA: TGTGCCAGCAGTTTCACGAGCTCCTATAATTCACCCCTCCACTTT
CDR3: CASSFTSSYNSPLHF

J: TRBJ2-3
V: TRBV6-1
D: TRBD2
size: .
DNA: TGTGCCAGCAGTGCGGGACTAGCGGGAGTCAGGGATACGCAGTATTTT
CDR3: CASSAGLAGVRDTQYF